This TCR beta chain derives from a study of shared clonotypes between healthy human individuals. The donor cohort consisted entirely of Caucasian adults residing in Nashville, Tennessee. The assay was run at deep level. Per the study methods: Because ImmunoSEQ provided only junction sequences with no quality scores, the filtering differed. Profiling relied on immunoSEQ multiplex PCR, and the TCRdb table lists in-frame clones only, not all of them. The V and J calls and clone size are taken from that table; D and trimming were inferred from the DNA. The repertoire includes more than 450,000 clones, 75% to 85% of them detected once, and over 10% sits in the top ten. This clone was counted between two and nine times. Sequencing was performed on PBMCs. The source of this sequence is a woman between 40 and 55 years old in good health. Some clones in this sample may be carry-over from other donors' samples.

This CDR3 reads CASSEVGGGYTF. The CDR3 region has the DNA TGTGCCAGCAGTGAGGTGGGGGGTGGCTACACCTTC. The J gene is TRBJ1-2, the V gene TRBV6-1; maybe TRBD1 (5 bases). V was cut by 3 bases and J by 7 bases, with 9 bases left in between. The germline V gene has CDR1 MNHNS and CDR2 SASEGT. The CDR3 has 12 amino acids.